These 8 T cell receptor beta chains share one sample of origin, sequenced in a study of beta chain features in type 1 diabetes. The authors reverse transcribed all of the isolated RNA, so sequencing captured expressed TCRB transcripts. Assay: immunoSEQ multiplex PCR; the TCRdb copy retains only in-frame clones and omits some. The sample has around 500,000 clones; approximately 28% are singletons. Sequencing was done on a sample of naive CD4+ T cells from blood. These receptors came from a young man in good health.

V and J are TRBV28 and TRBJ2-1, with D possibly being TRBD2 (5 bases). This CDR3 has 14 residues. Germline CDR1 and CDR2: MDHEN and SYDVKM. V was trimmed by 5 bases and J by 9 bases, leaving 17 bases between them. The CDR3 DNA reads TGTGCCAGCAGTCCCCAGGCTACGGGAACTGAGCAGTTCTTC. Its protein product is CASSPQATGTEQFF. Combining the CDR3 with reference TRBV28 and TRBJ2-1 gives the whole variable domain DVKVTQSSRYLVKRTGEKVFLECVQDMDHENMFWYRQDPGLGLRLIYFSYDVKMKEKGDIPEGYSVSREKKERFSLILESASTNQTSMYLCASSPQATGTEQFFGPGTRLTVL.

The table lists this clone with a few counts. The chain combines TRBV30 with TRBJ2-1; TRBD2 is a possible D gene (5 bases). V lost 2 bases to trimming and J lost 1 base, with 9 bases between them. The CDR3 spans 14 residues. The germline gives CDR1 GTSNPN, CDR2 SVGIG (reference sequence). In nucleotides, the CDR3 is TGTGCCTGGAGTAGAGGGTTATCCTACAATGAGCAGTTCTTC. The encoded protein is CAWSRGLSYNEQFF.

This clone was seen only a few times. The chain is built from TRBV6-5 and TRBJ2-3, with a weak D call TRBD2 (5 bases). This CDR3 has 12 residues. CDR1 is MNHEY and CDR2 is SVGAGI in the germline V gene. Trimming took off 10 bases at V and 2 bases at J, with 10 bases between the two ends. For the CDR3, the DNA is TGTGCCACCTTCCGGGACACAGATACGCAGTATTTT. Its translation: CATFRDTDTQYF.

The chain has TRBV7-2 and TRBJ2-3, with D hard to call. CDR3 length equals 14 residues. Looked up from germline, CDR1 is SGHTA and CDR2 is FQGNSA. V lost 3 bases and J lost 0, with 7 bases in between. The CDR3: CASSLWRSTDTQYF. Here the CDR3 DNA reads TGTGCCAGCAGCTTGTGGCGGAGCACAGATACGCAGTATTTT.

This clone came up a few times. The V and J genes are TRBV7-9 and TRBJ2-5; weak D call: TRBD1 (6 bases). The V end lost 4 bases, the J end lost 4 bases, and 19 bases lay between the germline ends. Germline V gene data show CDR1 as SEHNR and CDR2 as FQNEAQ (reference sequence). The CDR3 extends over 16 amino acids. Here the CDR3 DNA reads TGTGCCAGCAGCTCACCGGGGACATCCCGGGGAGAGACCCAGTACTTC. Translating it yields CASSSPGTSRGETQYF.

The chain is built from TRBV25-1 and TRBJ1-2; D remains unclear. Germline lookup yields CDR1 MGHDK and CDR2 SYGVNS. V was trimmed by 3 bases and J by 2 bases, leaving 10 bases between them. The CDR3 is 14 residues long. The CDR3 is CASSDLGANYGYTF. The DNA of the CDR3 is TGTGCCAGCAGTGATTTAGGAGCGAACTATGGCTACACCTTC.

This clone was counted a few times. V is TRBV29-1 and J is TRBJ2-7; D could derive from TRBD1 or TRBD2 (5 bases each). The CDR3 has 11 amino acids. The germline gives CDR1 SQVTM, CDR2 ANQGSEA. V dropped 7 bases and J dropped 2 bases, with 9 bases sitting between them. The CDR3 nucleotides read TGCAGCGGTAGGGGACCCTACGAGCAGTACTTC. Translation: CSGRGPYEQYF.

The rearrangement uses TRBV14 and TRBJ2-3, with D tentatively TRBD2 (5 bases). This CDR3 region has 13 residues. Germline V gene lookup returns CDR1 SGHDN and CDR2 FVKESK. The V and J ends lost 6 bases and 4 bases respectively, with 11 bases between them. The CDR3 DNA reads TGTGCCAGCAGGTACTACGGGGCAGATACGCAGTATTTT. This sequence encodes CASRYYGADTQYF.